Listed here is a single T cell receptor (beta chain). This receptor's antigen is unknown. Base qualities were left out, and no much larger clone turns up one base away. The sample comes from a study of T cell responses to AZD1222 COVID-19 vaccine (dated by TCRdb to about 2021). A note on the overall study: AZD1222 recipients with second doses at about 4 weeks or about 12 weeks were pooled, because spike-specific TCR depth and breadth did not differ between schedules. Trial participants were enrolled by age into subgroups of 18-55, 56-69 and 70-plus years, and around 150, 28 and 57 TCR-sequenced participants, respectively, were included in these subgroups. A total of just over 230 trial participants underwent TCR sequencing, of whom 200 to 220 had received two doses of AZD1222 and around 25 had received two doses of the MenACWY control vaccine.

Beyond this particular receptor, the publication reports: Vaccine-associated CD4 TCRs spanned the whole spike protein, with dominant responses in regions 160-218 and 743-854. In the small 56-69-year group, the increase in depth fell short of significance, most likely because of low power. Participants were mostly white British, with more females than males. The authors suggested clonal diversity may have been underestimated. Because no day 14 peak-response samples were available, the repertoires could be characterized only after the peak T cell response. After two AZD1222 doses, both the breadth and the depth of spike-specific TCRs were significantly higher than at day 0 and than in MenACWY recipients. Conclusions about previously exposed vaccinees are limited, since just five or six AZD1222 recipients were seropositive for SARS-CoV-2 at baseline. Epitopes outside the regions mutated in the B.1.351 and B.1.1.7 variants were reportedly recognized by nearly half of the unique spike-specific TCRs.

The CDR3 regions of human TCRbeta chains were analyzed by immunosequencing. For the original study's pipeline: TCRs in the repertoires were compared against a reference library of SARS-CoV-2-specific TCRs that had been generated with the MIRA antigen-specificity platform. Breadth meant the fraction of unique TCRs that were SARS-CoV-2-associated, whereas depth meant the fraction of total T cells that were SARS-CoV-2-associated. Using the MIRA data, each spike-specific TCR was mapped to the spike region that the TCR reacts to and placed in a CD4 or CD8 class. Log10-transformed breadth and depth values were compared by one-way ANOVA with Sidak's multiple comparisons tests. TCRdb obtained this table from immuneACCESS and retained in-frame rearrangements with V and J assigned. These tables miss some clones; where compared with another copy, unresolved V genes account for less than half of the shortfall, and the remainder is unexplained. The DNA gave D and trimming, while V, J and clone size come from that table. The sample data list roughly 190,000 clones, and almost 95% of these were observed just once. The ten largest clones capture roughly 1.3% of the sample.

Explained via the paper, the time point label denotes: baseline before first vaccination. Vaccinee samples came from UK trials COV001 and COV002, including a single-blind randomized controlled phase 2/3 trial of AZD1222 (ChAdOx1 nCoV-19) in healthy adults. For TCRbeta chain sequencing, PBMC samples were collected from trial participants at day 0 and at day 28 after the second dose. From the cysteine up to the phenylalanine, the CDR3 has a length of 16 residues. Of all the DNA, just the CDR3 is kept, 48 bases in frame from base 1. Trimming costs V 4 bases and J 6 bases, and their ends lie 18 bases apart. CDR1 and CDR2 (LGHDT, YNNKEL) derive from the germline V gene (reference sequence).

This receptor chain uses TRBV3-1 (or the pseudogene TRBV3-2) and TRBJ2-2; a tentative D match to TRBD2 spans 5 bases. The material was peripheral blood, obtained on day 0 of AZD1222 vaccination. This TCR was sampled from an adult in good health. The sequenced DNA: TGTGCCAGCAGCCTTAGACCACTAGTTCCGGCCGGGGAGCTGTTTTTT. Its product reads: CASSLRPLVPAGELFF.